This paragraph covers one T cell receptor beta chain sequence. Its specificity is unknown. This beta chain appears as a stray read in a library generated for alpha chains; its size is not informative. CDR3 length: 14 residues. Germline CDR1 is MNHEY and CDR2 is SMNVEV (reference sequence). With 6 bases removed from V and 1 base from J, the gap between germline ends came to 11 bases. Unique molecular identifiers, one per molecule, were present on every TCR cDNA molecule. From the 5' RACE reads, TCRdb called clonotypes with MiXCR, one entry per CDR3 protein. The sample lists approximately 7,100 distinct CDR3 sequences, approximately 12% occurring once. The data are from a study of spatial heterogeneity in lung cancer. The time point: sample taken at primary tumor resection. Study findings and constraints: Mutation tallies in tumors tracked expanded intratumoral alpha and beta TCR counts.

This TCR was sampled from a male donor with early-stage non-small cell lung cancer. This sequence joins TRBV27 and TRBJ2-3; D possibly corresponds to TRBD2 (5 bases). The input for sequencing was lung tumor tissue, taken at surgery. CDR3 amino acids: CASSSAAGTDTQYF. The CDR3 DNA reads as TGTGCCAGCAGCTCGGCAGCGGGCACAGATACGCAGTATTTT.